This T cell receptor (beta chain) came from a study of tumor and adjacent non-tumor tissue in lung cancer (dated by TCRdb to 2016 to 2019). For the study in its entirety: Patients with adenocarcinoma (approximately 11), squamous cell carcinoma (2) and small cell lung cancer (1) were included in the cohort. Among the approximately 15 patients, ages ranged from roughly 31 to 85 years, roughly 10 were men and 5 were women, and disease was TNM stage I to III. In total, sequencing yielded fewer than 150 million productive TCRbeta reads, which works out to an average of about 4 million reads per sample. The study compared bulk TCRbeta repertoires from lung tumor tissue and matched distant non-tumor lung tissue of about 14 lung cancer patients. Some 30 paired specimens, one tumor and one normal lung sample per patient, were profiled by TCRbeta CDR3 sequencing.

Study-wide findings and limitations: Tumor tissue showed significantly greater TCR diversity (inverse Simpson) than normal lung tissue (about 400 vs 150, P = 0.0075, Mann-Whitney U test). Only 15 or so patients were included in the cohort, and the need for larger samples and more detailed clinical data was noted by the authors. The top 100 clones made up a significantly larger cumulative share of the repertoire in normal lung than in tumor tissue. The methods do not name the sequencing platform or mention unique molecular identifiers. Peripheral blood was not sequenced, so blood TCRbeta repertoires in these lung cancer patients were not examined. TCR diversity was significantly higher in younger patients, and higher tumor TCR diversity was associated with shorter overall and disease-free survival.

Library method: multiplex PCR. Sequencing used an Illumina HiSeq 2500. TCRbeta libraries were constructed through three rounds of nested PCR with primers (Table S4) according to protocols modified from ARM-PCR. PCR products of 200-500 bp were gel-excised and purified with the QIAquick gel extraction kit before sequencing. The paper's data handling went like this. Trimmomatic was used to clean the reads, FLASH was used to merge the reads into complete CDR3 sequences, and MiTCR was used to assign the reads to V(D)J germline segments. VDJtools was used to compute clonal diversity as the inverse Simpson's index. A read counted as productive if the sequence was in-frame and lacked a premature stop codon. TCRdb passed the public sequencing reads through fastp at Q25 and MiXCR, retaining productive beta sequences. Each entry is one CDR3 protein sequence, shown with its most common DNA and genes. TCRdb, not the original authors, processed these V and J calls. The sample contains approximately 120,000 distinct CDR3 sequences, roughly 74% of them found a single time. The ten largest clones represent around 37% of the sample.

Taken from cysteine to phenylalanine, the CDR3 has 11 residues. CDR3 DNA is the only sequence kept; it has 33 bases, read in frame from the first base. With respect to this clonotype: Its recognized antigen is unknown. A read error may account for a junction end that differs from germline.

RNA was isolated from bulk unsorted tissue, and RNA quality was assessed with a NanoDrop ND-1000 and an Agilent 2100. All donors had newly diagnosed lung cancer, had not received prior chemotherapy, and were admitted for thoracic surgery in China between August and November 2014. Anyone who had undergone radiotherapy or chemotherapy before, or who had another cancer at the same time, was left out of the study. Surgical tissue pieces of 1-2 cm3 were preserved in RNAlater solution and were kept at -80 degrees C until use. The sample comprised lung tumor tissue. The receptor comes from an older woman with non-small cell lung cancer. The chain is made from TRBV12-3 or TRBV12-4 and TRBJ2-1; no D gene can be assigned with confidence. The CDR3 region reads CASSNYDEQFF. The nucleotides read TGTGCCAGCAGCAACTACGATGAGCAGTTCTTC.